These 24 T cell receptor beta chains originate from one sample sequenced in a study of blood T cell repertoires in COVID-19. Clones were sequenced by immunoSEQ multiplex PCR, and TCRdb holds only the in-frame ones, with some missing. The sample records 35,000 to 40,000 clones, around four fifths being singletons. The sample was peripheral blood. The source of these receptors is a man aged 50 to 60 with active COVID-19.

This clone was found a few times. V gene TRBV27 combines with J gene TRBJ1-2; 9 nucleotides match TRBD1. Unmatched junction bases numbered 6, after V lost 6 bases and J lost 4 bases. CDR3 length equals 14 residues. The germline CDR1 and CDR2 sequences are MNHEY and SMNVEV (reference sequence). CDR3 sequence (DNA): TGTGCCAGCAGGGCAACAGGGGGCGCCTATGGCTACACCTTC. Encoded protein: CASRATGGAYGYTF.

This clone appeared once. The CDR3 sequence is CASSTGFFYEQFF. CDR3 DNA sequence: TGCGCCAGCAGCACAGGGTTTTTTTACGAGCAGTTCTTC. The chain employs TRBV4-3 and TRBJ2-1; the D gene is possibly TRBD1 (6 bases). V was pared by 5 bases and J by 10 bases, with 15 bases between. Looked up from germline, CDR1 is LGHNA and CDR2 is YSLEER. The CDR3 length is 13 residues.

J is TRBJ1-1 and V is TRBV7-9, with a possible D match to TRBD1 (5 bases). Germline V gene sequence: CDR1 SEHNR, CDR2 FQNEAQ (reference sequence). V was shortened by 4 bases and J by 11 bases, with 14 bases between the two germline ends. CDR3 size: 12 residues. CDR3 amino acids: CASSSSGMWAFF. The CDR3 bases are TGTGCCAGCAGCTCTTCAGGGATGTGGGCTTTCTTT.

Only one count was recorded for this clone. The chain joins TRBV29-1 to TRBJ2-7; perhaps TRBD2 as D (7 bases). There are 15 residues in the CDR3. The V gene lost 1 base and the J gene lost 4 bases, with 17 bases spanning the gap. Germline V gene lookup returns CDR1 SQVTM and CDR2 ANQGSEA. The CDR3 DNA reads TGCAGCGTTGAAGCCGCCGGGGGGCGCATTTACGAGCAGTACTTC. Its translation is CSVEAAGGRIYEQYF.

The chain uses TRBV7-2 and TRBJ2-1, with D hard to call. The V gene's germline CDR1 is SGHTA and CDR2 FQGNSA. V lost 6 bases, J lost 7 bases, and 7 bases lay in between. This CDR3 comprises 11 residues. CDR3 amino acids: CASSPRNEQFF. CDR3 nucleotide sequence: TGTGCCAGCAGTCCTAGGAATGAGCAGTTCTTC.

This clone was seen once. In DNA form, the CDR3 reads TGTGCCAGCAGCTTGGGACTAGCGGGGACCACCTACAATGAGCAGTTCTTC. Translating gives CASSLGLAGTTYNEQFF. The V gene is TRBV11-3, the J gene TRBJ2-1; 13 bases match TRBD2. Germline V gene data show CDR1 as SGHNT and CDR2 as YENEEA. The ends lost 3 bases at V and 2 bases at J; junction bases unmatched: 4. The CDR3 totals 17 residues.

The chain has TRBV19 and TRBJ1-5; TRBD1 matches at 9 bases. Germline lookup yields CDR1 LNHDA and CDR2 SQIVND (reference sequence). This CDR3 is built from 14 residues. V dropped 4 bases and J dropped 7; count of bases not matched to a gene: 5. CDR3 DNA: TGTGCCAGTAGTACGACAGGGGGAAGACAGCCCCAGCATTTT. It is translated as CASSTTGGRQPQHF.

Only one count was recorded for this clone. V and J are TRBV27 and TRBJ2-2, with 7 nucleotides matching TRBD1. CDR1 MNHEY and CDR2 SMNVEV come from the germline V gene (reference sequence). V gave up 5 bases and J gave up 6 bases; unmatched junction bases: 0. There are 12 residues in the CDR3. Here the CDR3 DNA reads TGTGCCAGCAGTAGGGGGCCCGGGGAGCTGTTTTTT. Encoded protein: CASSRGPGELFF.

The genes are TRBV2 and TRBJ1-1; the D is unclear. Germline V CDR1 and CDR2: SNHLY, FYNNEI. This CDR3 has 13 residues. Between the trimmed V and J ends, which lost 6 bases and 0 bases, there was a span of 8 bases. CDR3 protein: CASSSEMNTEAFF. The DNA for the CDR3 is TGTGCCAGCAGCAGCGAAATGAACACTGAAGCTTTCTTT.

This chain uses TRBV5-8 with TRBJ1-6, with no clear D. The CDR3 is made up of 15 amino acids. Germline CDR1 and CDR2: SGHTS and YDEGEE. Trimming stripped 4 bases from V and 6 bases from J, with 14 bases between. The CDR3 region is CASSIRVGVNSPLHF. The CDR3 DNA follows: TGTGCCAGCAGCATACGGGTGGGAGTTAATTCACCCCTCCACTTT. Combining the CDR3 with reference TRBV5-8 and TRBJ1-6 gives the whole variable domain EAGVTQSPTHLIKTRGQQATLRCSPISGHTSVYWYQQALGLGLQFLLWYDEGEERNRGNFPPRFSGRQFPNYSSELNVNALELEDSALYLCASSIRVGVNSPLHFGNGTRLTVT.

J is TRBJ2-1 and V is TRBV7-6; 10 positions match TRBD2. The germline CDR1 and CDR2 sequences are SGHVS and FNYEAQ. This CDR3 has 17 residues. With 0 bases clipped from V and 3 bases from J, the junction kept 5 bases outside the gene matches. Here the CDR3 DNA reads TGTGCCAGCAGCTTAGCCGTAGCGGGGGGCCTCTACAATGAGCAGTTCTTC. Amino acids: CASSLAVAGGLYNEQFF.

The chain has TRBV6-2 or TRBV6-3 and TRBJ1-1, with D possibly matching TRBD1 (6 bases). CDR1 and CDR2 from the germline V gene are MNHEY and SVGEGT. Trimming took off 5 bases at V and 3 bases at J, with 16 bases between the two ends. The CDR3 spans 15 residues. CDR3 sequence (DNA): TGTGCCAGCAGTGACCCAGGGGCTGTGGACACTGAAGCTTTCTTT. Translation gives CASSDPGAVDTEAFF.

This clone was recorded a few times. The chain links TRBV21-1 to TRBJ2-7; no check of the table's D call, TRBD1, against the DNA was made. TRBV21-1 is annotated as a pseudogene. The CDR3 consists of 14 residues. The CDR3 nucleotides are TGTGCCAGCCCGCCCCGGCAAACAGAAGGCGAGCAGTACTTC. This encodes CASPPRQTEGEQYF.

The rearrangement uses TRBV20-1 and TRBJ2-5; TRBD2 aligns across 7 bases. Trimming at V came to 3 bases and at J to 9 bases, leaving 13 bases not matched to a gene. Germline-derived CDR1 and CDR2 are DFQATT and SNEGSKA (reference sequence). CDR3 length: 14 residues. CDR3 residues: CSASSAGVLWAQYF. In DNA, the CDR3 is TGCAGTGCTAGTTCCGCGGGGGTATTGTGGGCCCAGTACTTC.

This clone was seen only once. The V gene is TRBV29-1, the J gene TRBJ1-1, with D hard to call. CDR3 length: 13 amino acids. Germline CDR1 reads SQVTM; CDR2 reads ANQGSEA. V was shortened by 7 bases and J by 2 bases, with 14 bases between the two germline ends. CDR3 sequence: CSALLTANTEAFF. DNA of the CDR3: TGCAGCGCCTTGCTTACAGCTAACACTGAAGCTTTCTTT.

Here the CDR3 reads CASSSDRGWMNTEAFF. For the CDR3, the DNA is TGTGCCAGCAGTTCCGACAGGGGGTGGATGAACACTGAAGCTTTCTTT. The chain carries TRBV27 and TRBJ1-1; 9 bases map to TRBD1. CDR3 length: 16 residues. Germline CDR1 and CDR2: MNHEY and SMNVEV (reference sequence). With 4 bases clipped from V and 0 bases from J, the junction kept 6 bases outside the gene matches.

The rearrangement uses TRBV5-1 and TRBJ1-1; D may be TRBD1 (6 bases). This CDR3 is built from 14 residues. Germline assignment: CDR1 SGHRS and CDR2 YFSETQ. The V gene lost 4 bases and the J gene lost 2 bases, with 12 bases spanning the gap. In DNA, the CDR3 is TGCGCCAGCAGCCTCTCAGGGGATAACACTGAAGCTTTCTTT. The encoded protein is CASSLSGDNTEAFF.

The CDR3 DNA sequence: TGTGCCAGCAGTTCCGGGGGGGAAAAACTGTTTTTT. Protein sequence: CASSSGGEKLFF. The V and J genes are TRBV12-3 or TRBV12-4 and TRBJ1-4; possible D gene TRBD1, 5 bases. This CDR3 region has 12 residues. V shed 4 bases and J shed 8 bases, with 8 bases lying between them.

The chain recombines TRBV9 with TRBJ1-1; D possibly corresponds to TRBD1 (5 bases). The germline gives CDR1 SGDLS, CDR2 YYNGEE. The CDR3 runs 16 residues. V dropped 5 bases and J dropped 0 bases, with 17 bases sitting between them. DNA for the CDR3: TGTGCCAGCAGTGTGGATGGAGGGGCCCTGAACACTGAAGCTTTCTTT. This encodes CASSVDGGALNTEAFF.

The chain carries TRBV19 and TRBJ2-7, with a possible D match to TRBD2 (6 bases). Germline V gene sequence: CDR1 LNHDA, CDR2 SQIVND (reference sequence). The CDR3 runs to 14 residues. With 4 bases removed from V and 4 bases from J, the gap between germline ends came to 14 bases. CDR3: CASSNGLPPYEQYF. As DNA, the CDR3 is TGTGCCAGTAGTAACGGACTACCGCCTTACGAGCAGTACTTC. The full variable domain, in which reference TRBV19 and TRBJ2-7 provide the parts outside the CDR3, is DGGITQSPKYLFRKEGQNVTLSCEQNLNHDAMYWYRQDPGQGLRLIYYSQIVNDFQKGDIAEGYSVSREKKESFPLTVTSAQKNPTAFYLCASSNGLPPYEQYFGPGTRLTVT.

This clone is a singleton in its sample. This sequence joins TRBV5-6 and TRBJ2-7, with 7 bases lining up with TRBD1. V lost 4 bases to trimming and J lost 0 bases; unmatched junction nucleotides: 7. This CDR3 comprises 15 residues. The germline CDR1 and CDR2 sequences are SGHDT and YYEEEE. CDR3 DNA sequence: TGTGCCAGCAGCCTCCCGGGACAGCCCTCCTACGAGCAGTACTTC. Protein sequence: CASSLPGQPSYEQYF. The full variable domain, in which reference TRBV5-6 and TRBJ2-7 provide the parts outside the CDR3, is DAGVTQSPTHLIKTRGQQVTLRCSPKSGHDTVSWYQQALGQGPQFIFQYYEEEERQRGNFPDRFSGHQFPNYSSELNVNALLLGDSALYLCASSLPGQPSYEQYFGPGTRLTVT.

CDR3 protein: CASSYGTADYGYTF. In DNA, the CDR3 is TGTGCCAGCAGTTACGGGACAGCAGACTATGGCTACACCTTC. The chain links TRBV6-5 to TRBJ1-2, with 7 bases aligning to TRBD1. This CDR3 has 14 amino acids. Germline V gives CDR1 MNHEY, CDR2 SVGAGI. The junction had 3 bases not matched to a gene; V was cut back by 2 bases and J by 3 bases.

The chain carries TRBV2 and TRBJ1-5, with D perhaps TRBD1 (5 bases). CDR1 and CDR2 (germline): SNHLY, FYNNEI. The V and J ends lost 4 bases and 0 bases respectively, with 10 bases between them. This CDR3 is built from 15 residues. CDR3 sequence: CASSVGHYSNQPQHF. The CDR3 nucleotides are TGTGCCAGCAGTGTAGGACACTATAGCAATCAGCCCCAGCATTTT.

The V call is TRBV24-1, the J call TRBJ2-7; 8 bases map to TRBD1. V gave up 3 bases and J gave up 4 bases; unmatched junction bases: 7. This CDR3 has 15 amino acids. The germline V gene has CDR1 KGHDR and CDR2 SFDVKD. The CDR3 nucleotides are TGTGCCACCAGTGATACTGCAGGGGGCGGGTACGAGCAGTACTTC. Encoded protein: CATSDTAGGGYEQYF.